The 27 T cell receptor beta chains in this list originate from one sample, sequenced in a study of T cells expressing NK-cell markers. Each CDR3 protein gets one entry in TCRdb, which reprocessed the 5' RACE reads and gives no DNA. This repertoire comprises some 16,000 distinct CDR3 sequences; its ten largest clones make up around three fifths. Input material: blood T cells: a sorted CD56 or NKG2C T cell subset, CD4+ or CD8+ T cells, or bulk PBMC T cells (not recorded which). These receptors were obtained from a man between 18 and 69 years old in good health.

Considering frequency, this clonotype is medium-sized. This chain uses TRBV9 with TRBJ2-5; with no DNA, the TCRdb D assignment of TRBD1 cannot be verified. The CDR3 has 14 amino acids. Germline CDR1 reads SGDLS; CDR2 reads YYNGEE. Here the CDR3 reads CASSEAGGGETQYF.

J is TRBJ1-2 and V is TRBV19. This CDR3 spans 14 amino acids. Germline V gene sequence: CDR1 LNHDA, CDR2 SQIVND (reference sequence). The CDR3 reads CASRRRELGYGYTF.

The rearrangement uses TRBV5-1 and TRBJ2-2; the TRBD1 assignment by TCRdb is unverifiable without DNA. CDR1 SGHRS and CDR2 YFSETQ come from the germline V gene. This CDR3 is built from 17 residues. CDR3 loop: CASSLETRGRNTGELFF.

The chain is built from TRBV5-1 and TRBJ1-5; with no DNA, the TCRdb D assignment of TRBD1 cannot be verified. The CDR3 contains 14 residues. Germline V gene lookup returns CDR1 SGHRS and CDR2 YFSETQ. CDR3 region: CASSSGQSRGPQHF.

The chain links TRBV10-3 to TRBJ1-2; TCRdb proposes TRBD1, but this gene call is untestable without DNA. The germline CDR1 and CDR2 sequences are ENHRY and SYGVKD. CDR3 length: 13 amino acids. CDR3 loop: CASTGQGFLGYTF.

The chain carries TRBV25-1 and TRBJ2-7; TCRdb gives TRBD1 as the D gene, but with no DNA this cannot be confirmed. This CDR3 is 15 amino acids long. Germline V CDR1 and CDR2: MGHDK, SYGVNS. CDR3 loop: CASSGGTRGGYEQYF.

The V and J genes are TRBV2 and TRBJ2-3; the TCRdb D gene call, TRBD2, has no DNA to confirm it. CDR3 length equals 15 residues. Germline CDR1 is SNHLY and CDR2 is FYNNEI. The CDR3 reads CASRGGRLGADTQYF. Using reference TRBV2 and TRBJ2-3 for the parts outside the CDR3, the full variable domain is EPEVTQTPSHQVTQMGQEVILRCVPISNHLYFYWYRQILGQKVEFLVSFYNNEISEKSEIFDDQFSVERPDGSNFTLKIRSTKLEDSAMYFCASRGGRLGADTQYFGPGTRLTVL.

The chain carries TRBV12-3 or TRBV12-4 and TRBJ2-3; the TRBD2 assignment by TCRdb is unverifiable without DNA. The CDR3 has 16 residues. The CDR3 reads CASSLSSGGPTDTQYF.

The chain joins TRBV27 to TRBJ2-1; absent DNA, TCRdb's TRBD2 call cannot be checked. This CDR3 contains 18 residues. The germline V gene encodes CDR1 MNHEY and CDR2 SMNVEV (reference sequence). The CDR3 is CASSQKGTSVSSYNEQFF.

CDR3 residues: CASSSPRDTKNTGELFF. The chain is built from TRBV28 and TRBJ2-2; TCRdb's assignment of TRBD1 cannot be checked, as there is no DNA. The germline V gene has CDR1 MDHEN and CDR2 SYDVKM. The CDR3 contains 17 residues. Full variable domain (missing parts from reference TRBV28 and TRBJ2-2): DVKVTQSSRYLVKRTGEKVFLECVQDMDHENMFWYRQDPGLGLRLIYFSYDVKMKEKGDIPEGYSVSREKKERFSLILESASTNQTSMYLCASSSPRDTKNTGELFFGEGSRLTVL.

CDR3: CASSETGETQYF. The V gene is TRBV2, the J gene TRBJ2-5. This CDR3 is built from 12 residues. Per germline, CDR1 SNHLY and CDR2 FYNNEI.

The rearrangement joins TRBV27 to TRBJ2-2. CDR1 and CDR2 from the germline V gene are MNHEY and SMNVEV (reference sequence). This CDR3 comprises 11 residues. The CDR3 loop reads CATLNTGELFF.

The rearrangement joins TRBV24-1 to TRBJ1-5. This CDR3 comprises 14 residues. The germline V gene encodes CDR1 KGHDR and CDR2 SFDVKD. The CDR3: CATSGEYTNQPQHF.

CDR3 amino acids: CASSPGLKETQYF. This chain links TRBV3-1 with TRBJ2-5; checking the TCRdb D call of TRBD2 is not possible without DNA. Germline values: CDR1 LGHDT, CDR2 YNNKEL (reference sequence). CDR3 length: 13 residues.

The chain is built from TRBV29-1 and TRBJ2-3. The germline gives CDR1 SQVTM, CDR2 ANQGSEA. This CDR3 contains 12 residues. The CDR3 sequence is CSVVLATDTQYF.

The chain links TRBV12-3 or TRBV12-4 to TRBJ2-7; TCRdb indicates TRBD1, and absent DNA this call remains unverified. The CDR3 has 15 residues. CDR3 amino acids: CASSFGLAGDYEQYF.

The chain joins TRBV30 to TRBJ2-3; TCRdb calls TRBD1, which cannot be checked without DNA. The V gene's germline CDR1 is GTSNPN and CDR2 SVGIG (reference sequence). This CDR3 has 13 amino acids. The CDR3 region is CAWRRGSTDTQYF.

The CDR3: CASSASSWNEQFF. The J gene is TRBJ2-1, the V gene TRBV6-1. The CDR3 is 13 residues long. The germline V gene encodes CDR1 MNHNS and CDR2 SASEGT.

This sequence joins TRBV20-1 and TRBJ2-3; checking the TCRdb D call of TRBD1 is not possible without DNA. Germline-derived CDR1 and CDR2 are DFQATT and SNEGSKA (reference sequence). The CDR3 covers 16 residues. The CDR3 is CSAFSGGGPNTDTQYF.

The CDR3 spells CASSPGHLAGVTTQYF. The V and J genes are TRBV7-2 and TRBJ2-5; TCRdb names TRBD1, which stays unverified in the absence of DNA. This CDR3 is built from 16 residues. Germline lookup yields CDR1 SGHTA and CDR2 FQGNSA.

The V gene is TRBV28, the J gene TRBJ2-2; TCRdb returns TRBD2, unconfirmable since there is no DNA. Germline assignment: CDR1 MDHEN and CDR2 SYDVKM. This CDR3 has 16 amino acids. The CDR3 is CASSLGLAGSTGELFF. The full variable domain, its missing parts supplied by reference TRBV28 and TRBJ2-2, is DVKVTQSSRYLVKRTGEKVFLECVQDMDHENMFWYRQDPGLGLRLIYFSYDVKMKEKGDIPEGYSVSREKKERFSLILESASTNQTSMYLCASSLGLAGSTGELFFGEGSRLTVL.

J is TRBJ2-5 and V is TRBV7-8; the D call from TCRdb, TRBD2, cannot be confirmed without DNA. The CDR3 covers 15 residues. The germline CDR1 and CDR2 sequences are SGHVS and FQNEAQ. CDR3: CASSPLAGGPETQYF. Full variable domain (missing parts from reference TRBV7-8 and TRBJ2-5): GAGVSQSPRYKVAKRGQDVALRCDPISGHVSLFWYQQALGQGPEFLTYFQNEAQLDKSGLPSDRFFAERPEGSVSTLKIQRTQQEDSAVYLCASSPLAGGPETQYFGPGTRLLVL.

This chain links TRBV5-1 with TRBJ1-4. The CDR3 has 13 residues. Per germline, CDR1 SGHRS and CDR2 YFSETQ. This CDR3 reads CASSLAPSEKLFF.

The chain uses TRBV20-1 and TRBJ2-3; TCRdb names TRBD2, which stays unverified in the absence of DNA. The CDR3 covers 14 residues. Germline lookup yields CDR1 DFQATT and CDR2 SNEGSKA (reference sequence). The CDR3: CSASSREKGDTQYF.

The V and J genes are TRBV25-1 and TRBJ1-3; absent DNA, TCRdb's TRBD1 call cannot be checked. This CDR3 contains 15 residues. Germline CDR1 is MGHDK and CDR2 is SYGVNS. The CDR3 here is CASSEWGVNGNTIYF.

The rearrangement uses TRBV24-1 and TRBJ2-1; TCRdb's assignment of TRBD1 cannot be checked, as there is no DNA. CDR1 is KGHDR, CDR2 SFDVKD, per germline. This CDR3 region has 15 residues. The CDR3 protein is CATSAPGGSYNEQFF.

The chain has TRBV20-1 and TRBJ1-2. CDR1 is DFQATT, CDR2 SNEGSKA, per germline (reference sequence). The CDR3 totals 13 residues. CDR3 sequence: CSARRGISDGYTF.